Each of the 24 T cell receptor beta chains below was sequenced from the same sample in a study of T-cell memory formation after mild COVID-19. TCRdb re-called the 5' RACE reads through MiXCR, storing one row per CDR3 protein. The table includes over 70,000 distinct CDR3 sequences, over 13% detected once. Sequenced material: PBMCs or a T cell subset sorted from them (not recorded which). Receptor source: a man aged 18 to 30 who had mild COVID-19 (a few samples of this study predate the infection). Cell type and time point are not known.

This clonotype appeared a few times. J is TRBJ1-1 and V is TRBV9; 7 positions match TRBD1. The CDR3 sequence is 14 residues long. V shed 0 bases and J 3 bases; nucleotides not matched to a gene: 2. CDR1 is SGDLS, CDR2 YYNGEE, per germline. The CDR3 protein is CASSVAGTDTEAFF. The CDR3 coding sequence is TGTGCCAGCAGCGTAGCTGGGACAGACACTGAAGCTTTCTTT. The variable domain in full, with the rest retrieved from reference TRBV9 and TRBJ1-1, is DSGVTQTPKHLITATGQRVTLRCSPRSGDLSVYWYQQSLDQGLQFLIQYYNGEERAKGNILERFSAQQFPDLHSELNLSSLELGDSALYFCASSVAGTDTEAFFGQGTRLTVV.

Many counts were recorded for this clonotype. The rearrangement links TRBV7-3 to TRBJ2-1; 10 bases fit TRBD2. V was pared by 2 bases and J by 2 bases, with 6 bases of the junction left unmatched. The CDR3 is 17 amino acids. CDR1 is SGHTA, CDR2 FQGTGA, per germline. CDR3 DNA sequence: TGTGCCAGCAGCTTATTAGGGCTAGCGGGGGCCTACAATGAGCAGTTCTTC. Protein sequence: CASSLLGLAGAYNEQFF.

The chain uses TRBV6-1 and TRBJ2-3; 8 bases fit TRBD1. V lost 7 bases, J lost 1 base, and 7 bases stayed unmatched. The CDR3 totals 15 residues. Germline CDR1 MNHNS, CDR2 SASEGT. CDR3 region: CASTQDRGRTDTQYF. Written as DNA, the CDR3 is TGTGCCAGCACTCAAGACAGGGGACGCACAGATACGCAGTATTTT.

The rearrangement joins TRBV6-2 or TRBV6-3 to TRBJ2-1; TRBD2 might be the D (6 bases). V was shortened by 5 bases and J by 6 bases, with 11 bases between the two germline ends. The CDR3 extends over 13 amino acids. Germline loops: CDR1 MNHEY, CDR2 SVGEGT. CDR3: CASSTGLLNEQFF. The CDR3 nucleotides read TGTGCCAGCAGTACGGGACTTCTCAATGAGCAGTTCTTC.

The chain carries TRBV19 and TRBJ2-7; 7 bases align to TRBD2. This CDR3 comprises 14 residues. V shed 5 bases, J shed 1 base, and the junction held 5 bases outside the gene matches. Germline values: CDR1 LNHDA, CDR2 SQIVND (reference sequence). The CDR3 nucleotides read TGTGCCAGTAGTTCGACGGGGGGTTCCTACGAGCAGTACTTC. This translates into CASSSTGGSYEQYF.

This clonotype was counted ten times or more. V and J are TRBV6-4 and TRBJ2-3; weak D call: TRBD2 (5 bases). The CDR3 covers 13 residues. The germline gives CDR1 MRHNA, CDR2 SNTAGT. Trimming cost V 2 bases and J 3 bases, with 6 bases left between them. CDR3 amino acids: CASSDRETDTQYF. The CDR3 DNA sequence: TGTGCCAGCAGTGACAGGGAGACAGATACGCAGTATTTT.

This clonotype was picked up a small number of times. The chain uses TRBV11-2 and TRBJ1-4, with unresolved D. The CDR3 has 11 residues. CDR1 and CDR2 from the germline V gene are SGHAT and FQNNGV. The V gene lost 5 bases and the J gene lost 4 bases, with 2 bases spanning the gap. The CDR3 coding sequence is TGTGCCAGCAGCCTTAATGAAAAACTGTTTTTT. Its protein product is CASSLNEKLFF.

V and J are TRBV20-1 and TRBJ1-1; D uncertain. The CDR3 length is 12 residues. Trimming cost V 5 bases and J 0 bases, with 7 bases left between them. The germline V gene has CDR1 DFQATT and CDR2 SNEGSKA (reference sequence). The chain's CDR3 is CSAPGMNTEAFF. CDR3 sequence (DNA): TGCAGTGCTCCGGGGATGAACACTGAAGCTTTCTTT.

The J gene is TRBJ2-7, the V gene TRBV6-5; 8 bases line up with TRBD1. With V trimmed by 5 bases and J by 0 bases, 3 bases remained unmatched. The CDR3 consists of 14 residues. Germline CDR1 and CDR2: MNHEY and SVGAGI. DNA for the CDR3: TGTGCCAGCAGTCAAACAGGGGGCTCCTACGAGCAGTACTTC. It encodes CASSQTGGSYEQYF.

Many counts were recorded for this clonotype. The chain joins TRBV19 to TRBJ2-7, with D unresolved. This CDR3 comprises 14 residues. Germline V gene data show CDR1 as LNHDA and CDR2 as SQIVND (reference sequence). The V end lost 4 bases, the J end lost 7 bases, and 17 bases lay between the germline ends. CDR3 sequence (DNA): TGTGCCAGTAGTAGCGGTCTTACAGATAGGGAGCAGTACTTC. It encodes CASSSGLTDREQYF.

In its sample, this clonotype was seen a few times. The gene calls are TRBV5-1 and TRBJ1-1; weak D call: TRBD1 (6 bases). CDR1 and CDR2 (germline): SGHRS, YFSETQ. The CDR3 is made up of 14 amino acids. Trimming cost V 4 bases and J 3 bases, with 13 bases left between them. The CDR3 DNA is TGCGCCAGCAGCCCGGGGGCTCTTGACACTGAAGCTTTCTTT. Translation gives CASSPGALDTEAFF.

This clonotype was observed many times. The CDR3 reads CASSPSQERGGYTF. The CDR3, as DNA: TGTGCCAGCAGCCCTTCACAGGAGAGAGGAGGCTACACCTTC. The V call is TRBV6-6, the J call TRBJ1-2; possible D gene TRBD1, 5 bases. The germline V and J ends were trimmed by 6 bases and 8 bases, with 19 bases remaining between them. Germline assignment: CDR1 MNHNY and CDR2 SVGAGI (reference sequence). This CDR3 region has 14 residues.

Many counts were recorded for this clonotype. This chain joins TRBV6-6 and TRBJ2-3; 14 bases are a match to TRBD2. The CDR3 covers 17 residues. V shed 6 bases and J 5 bases; nucleotides not matched to a gene: 10. Germline V CDR1 and CDR2: MNHNY, SVGAGI (reference sequence). The CDR3 nucleotides read TGTGCCAGCAGCCCCGGACTAGCGGGGGGATCCGGAGATACGCAGTATTTT. Encoded protein: CASSPGLAGGSGDTQYF.

There are a few counts of this clonotype. The chain uses TRBV18 and TRBJ1-2, with 7 bases matching TRBD1. Per the germline V gene, CDR1 is KGHSH and CDR2 is LQKENI. Germline trimming cut 8 bases from V and 5 bases from J; bases unmatched to any gene: 11. The CDR3 length is 14 residues. Here the CDR3 reads CASTKPGQSYGYTF. The CDR3 DNA reads as TGTGCCAGCACTAAGCCGGGACAGTCTTATGGCTACACCTTC.

This clonotype was seen a few times. J is TRBJ1-6 and V is TRBV4-1; 8 bases line up with TRBD1. Germline CDR1 and CDR2: MGHRA and YSYEKL. This CDR3 is 15 amino acids long. After removal of 1 base from V and 9 bases from J, the junction contained 5 bases not matched to a gene. CDR3 sequence: CASSQAGTGGSPLHF. The DNA of the CDR3 is TGCGCCAGCAGCCAAGCCGGGACAGGCGGTTCACCCCTCCACTTT.

This clonotype was seen only a few times. The chain joins TRBV6-2 or TRBV6-3 to TRBJ1-2, with D unclear. V lost 8 bases and J lost 3, with 16 bases in between. Germline V lookup: CDR1 MNHEY, CDR2 SVGEGT. CDR3 size: 14 residues. For the CDR3, the DNA is TGTGCCAGCGGATACAGCGGGCTGTACTATGGCTACACCTTC. Protein: CASGYSGLYYGYTF.

This clonotype was seen a handful of times. The V gene is TRBV6-2 or TRBV6-3, the J gene TRBJ2-7; possible D gene TRBD2, 6 bases. The germline gives CDR1 MNHEY, CDR2 SVGEGT. Trimming removed 3 bases from V and 0 bases from J, with 12 bases in between. The CDR3 is 15 residues long. The CDR3 region is CASSYPGLSSYEQYF. The CDR3 DNA reads as TGTGCCAGCAGTTATCCGGGACTGAGCTCCTACGAGCAGTACTTC.

The chain carries TRBV4-3 and TRBJ2-1; D gene ambiguous. CDR1 LGHNA and CDR2 YSLEER come from the germline V gene. The CDR3 totals 17 residues. The ends were cut back, 0 bases at V and 1 base at J, with 13 bases in the middle. The CDR3 region is CASSQERLVASYNEQFF. In DNA, the CDR3 is TGCGCCAGCAGCCAAGAACGTCTAGTTGCTTCCTACAATGAGCAGTTCTTC.

J is TRBJ2-7 and V is TRBV5-1; TRBD1 aligns across 9 bases. The length of the CDR3 is 14 residues. Trimming at V came to 4 bases and at J to 6 bases, leaving 8 bases not matched to a gene. The germline V gene has CDR1 SGHRS and CDR2 YFSETQ. CDR3 nucleotide sequence: TGCGCCAGCAGCGTAGGGACAGGGAATAGCGAGCAGTACGTC. Amino acid sequence: CASSVGTGNSEQYV.

The rearrangement uses TRBV11-2 and TRBJ2-3; 10 bases align to TRBD2. Germline loops: CDR1 SGHAT, CDR2 FQNNGV. The ends lost 3 bases at V and 4 bases at J; junction bases unmatched: 7. This CDR3 has 16 amino acids. The CDR3 nucleotides are TGTGCCAGCAGCTTTGAGGAGCGGGGGGGAGCAGATACGCAGTATTTT. As protein: CASSFEERGGADTQYF.

The chain has TRBV6-2 or TRBV6-3 and TRBJ1-1; maybe TRBD1 (6 bases). Between the trimmed V and J ends, which lost 6 bases and 5 bases, there was a span of 16 bases. There are 14 residues in the CDR3. Germline CDR1 reads MNHEY; CDR2 reads SVGEGT. The chain's CDR3 is CASRTTGRMTEAFF. In DNA, the CDR3 is TGTGCCAGCAGGACGACAGGTCGTATGACTGAAGCTTTCTTT.

V is TRBV4-2 and J is TRBJ2-7; a weak D match, TRBD2 (5 bases). The CDR3 extends over 15 amino acids. The V end was cut by 3 bases, the J end by 7 bases, with 19 bases between. CDR1 LGHNA and CDR2 YNFKEQ come from the germline V gene. The CDR3 DNA is TGTGCCAGCAGCCAGGACTCTTTCGGGTCGGGGGAGCAGTACTTC. Its translation is CASSQDSFGSGEQYF.

This clonotype has more than one count but fewer than ten. V and J are TRBV7-6 and TRBJ1-1; the D is unclear. The CDR3 contains 12 residues. From germline, CDR1 is SGHVS and CDR2 FNYEAQ. V was clipped by 1 base and J by 7 bases, with 7 bases between them. CDR3 region: CASSLVASEAFF. The CDR3, as DNA: TGTGCCAGCAGCTTAGTCGCCAGTGAAGCTTTCTTT.

The chain links TRBV4-1 to TRBJ2-7; 9 bases agree with TRBD1. Germline V CDR1 and CDR2: MGHRA, YSYEKL. V shed 2 bases, J shed 1 base, and the junction held 6 bases outside the gene matches. The CDR3 covers 16 residues. In nucleotides, the CDR3 is TGCGCCAGCAGCCAATCTGCCGGGACAGGGTCCTACGAGCAGTACTTC. Its protein product is CASSQSAGTGSYEQYF.